The 29 T cell receptor beta chains reported below all come from one sample, sequenced in a study of CD8 T cells in ankylosing spondylitis. TCRdb recomputed calls from the 5' RACE reads with MiXCR, one row per CDR3 protein. The table lists some 240,000 distinct CDR3 sequences, 18% of them singletons. Input material: blood, either unsorted or a sorted T cell fraction (not recorded which). The receptors come from a male donor with ankylosing spondylitis or in good health (not recorded which).

The chain carries TRBV20-1 and TRBJ1-6; D is possibly TRBD1 (5 bases). Germline-derived CDR1 and CDR2 are DFQATT and SNEGSKA (reference sequence). CDR3 length: 15 residues. V lost 3 bases, J lost 10 bases, and 19 bases lay in between. This CDR3 is CSARAPLWGESPLHF. For the CDR3, the DNA is TGCAGTGCTAGGGCCCCCTTGTGGGGCGAATCACCCCTCCACTTT.

This clonotype has only a few counts. This sequence joins TRBV5-6 and TRBJ2-3; 8 nucleotides agree with TRBD2. The CDR3 consists of 14 residues. The V gene end was trimmed by 10 bases and the J gene end by 0 bases; junction bases not matched to a gene: 7. Per germline, CDR1 SGHDT and CDR2 YYEEEE. The DNA for the CDR3 is TGTGCCGGCCACGGGAGGGCTAGCACAGATACGCAGTATTTT. This translates into CAGHGRASTDTQYF.

This chain's CDR3 is CASSESGQIYEQYF. The CDR3, as DNA: TGTGCCAGCAGTGAATCGGGACAGATATACGAGCAGTACTTC. V gene TRBV6-1 combines with J gene TRBJ2-7; 7 bases align to TRBD1. The trim removed 2 bases at V and 4 bases at J, leaving 5 bases unmatched. Germline lookup yields CDR1 MNHNS and CDR2 SASEGT. This CDR3 has 14 residues.

This chain connects TRBV5-1 to TRBJ2-7; D gene ambiguous. Germline V gene lookup returns CDR1 SGHRS and CDR2 YFSETQ. This CDR3 contains 14 residues. V was pared by 2 bases and J by 2 bases, with 11 bases between. CDR3 loop: CASSFTPDPYEQYF. The CDR3 DNA reads as TGCGCCAGCAGCTTTACCCCAGACCCCTACGAGCAGTACTTC.

This clonotype was counted at least ten times. The gene calls are TRBV20-1 and TRBJ2-7; TRBD2 aligns across 11 bases. The V gene's germline CDR1 is DFQATT and CDR2 SNEGSKA (reference sequence). With V trimmed by 5 bases and J by 2 bases, 11 bases remained unmatched. This CDR3 comprises 16 residues. The CDR3 DNA reads as TGCAGTGCTCAAACTACTAGCGGGAGCGCCGCCTACGAGCAGTACTTC. Protein: CSAQTTSGSAAYEQYF.

This clonotype was detected many times. The gene calls are TRBV4-3 and TRBJ2-7; D is unclear. The V end was cut by 4 bases, the J end by 6 bases, with 13 bases between. The germline V gene has CDR1 LGHNA and CDR2 YSLEER. The CDR3 is 13 residues long. The CDR3 loop is CASSPSDPGEQYF. As DNA, the CDR3 is TGCGCCAGCAGCCCCAGCGACCCCGGCGAGCAGTACTTC.

The chain links TRBV10-3 to TRBJ2-7, with 10 bases aligning to TRBD1. This CDR3 contains 14 residues. V was clipped by 3 bases and J by 5 bases; unmatched bases: 4. CDR1 ENHRY and CDR2 SYGVKD come from the germline V gene. The CDR3 is CAISDGQGVDEQYF. The CDR3 nucleotides read TGTGCCATCAGTGATGGACAGGGGGTCGACGAGCAGTACTTC.

This clonotype was counted only a few times. This sequence joins TRBV4-1 and TRBJ2-1; D perhaps matches TRBD2 (6 bases). The CDR3 has 14 residues. The V and J ends lost 3 bases and 10 bases respectively, with 16 bases between them. The germline CDR1 and CDR2 sequences are MGHRA and YSYEKL. CDR3 region: CASSQEGLGTEQFF. CDR3 nucleotides: TGCGCCAGCAGCCAGGAGGGCCTAGGCACCGAGCAGTTCTTC.

This clonotype was recorded once. This chain joins TRBV4-3 and TRBJ2-7; TRBD2 matches 8 bases. With 1 base clipped from V and 6 bases from J, the junction kept 5 bases outside the gene matches. The CDR3 runs 14 residues. Germline V gives CDR1 LGHNA, CDR2 YSLEER. The CDR3: CASSQGDLAGEQYF. DNA of the CDR3: TGCGCCAGCAGCCAAGGCGACCTAGCGGGCGAGCAGTACTTC.

This clonotype was counted at least ten times. The chain joins TRBV4-1 to TRBJ2-7, with 9 bases aligning to TRBD2. CDR3 size: 15 residues. Per germline, CDR1 MGHRA and CDR2 YSYEKL. Trimming cost V 6 bases and J 3 bases; bases outside gene matches: 9. The DNA for the CDR3 is TGCGCCAGCAGTAAGTGGTCTAGCGGGATCTACGAGCAGTACTTC. Residues: CASSKWSSGIYEQYF.

A few counts support this clonotype. This chain uses TRBV4-1 with TRBJ1-1, with 7 nucleotides matching TRBD1. Per the germline V gene, CDR1 is MGHRA and CDR2 is YSYEKL. This CDR3 region has 13 residues. With 2 bases clipped from V and 10 bases from J, the junction kept 7 bases outside the gene matches. As DNA, the CDR3 is TGCGCCAGCAGCCAACAGGGGGACATTCGAGCTTTCTTT. Protein sequence: CASSQQGDIRAFF.

The gene calls are TRBV20-1 and TRBJ2-7; 10 bases are shared with TRBD2. V was clipped by 0 bases and J by 0 bases; unmatched bases: 11. Germline loops: CDR1 DFQATT, CDR2 SNEGSKA (reference sequence). The CDR3 runs to 18 residues. CDR3 region: CSARDVGLAGDFSYEQYF. CDR3 nucleotides: TGCAGTGCTAGAGATGTGGGGCTAGCGGGGGATTTCTCCTACGAGCAGTACTTC.

This chain links TRBV29-1 with TRBJ2-5, with unresolved D. The CDR3 length is 12 residues. Trimming pared 3 bases from V and 2 bases from J, leaving 7 bases between. Germline CDR1 is SQVTM and CDR2 is ANQGSEA. The CDR3 nucleotides read TGCAGCGTTGAGGGAAGTCAAGAGACCCAGTACTTC. This sequence encodes CSVEGSQETQYF.

In its sample, this clonotype was seen a few times. V is TRBV6-1 and J is TRBJ1-1, with a weak D call TRBD1 (5 bases). The CDR3 runs 13 residues. Trimming pared 6 bases from V and 7 bases from J, leaving 15 bases between. CDR1 is MNHNS, CDR2 SASEGT, per germline. The CDR3 nucleotides are TGTGCCAGCAGCATAAGTGGTGGGGGTGAAGCTTTCTTT. This codes for CASSISGGGEAFF.

The J gene is TRBJ2-3, the V gene TRBV10-3; D is uncertain. This CDR3 is built from 16 residues. CDR1 and CDR2 (germline): ENHRY, SYGVKD. The V end was cut by 0 bases, the J end by 1 base, with 11 bases between. This CDR3 is CAISESLGPRTDTQYF. CDR3 in DNA: TGTGCCATCAGTGAGTCGTTAGGGCCCCGCACAGATACGCAGTATTTT.

V usage is TRBV6-1 and J usage is TRBJ2-1; no definite D call. V was clipped by 5 bases and J by 8 bases, with 13 bases between them. The V gene's germline CDR1 is MNHNS and CDR2 SASEGT. CDR3 length: 13 residues. CDR3 nucleotides: TGTGCCAGCAGTCCTAGAAACGGGTATGAGCAGTTCTTC. Translated, it gives CASSPRNGYEQFF.

This clonotype was counted a few times. The chain recombines TRBV24-1 with TRBJ2-2; D remains ambiguous. This CDR3 region has 16 residues. From germline, CDR1 is KGHDR and CDR2 SFDVKD. Trimming took off 3 bases at V and 1 base at J, with 11 bases between the two ends. The CDR3: CATSDPRLENTGELFF. The CDR3 DNA sequence: TGTGCCACCAGTGATCCAAGACTGGAGAACACCGGGGAGCTGTTTTTT.

V gene TRBV20-1 combines with J gene TRBJ2-7; D ambiguous. The CDR3 sequence is 15 residues long. V was pared by 0 bases and J by 0 bases, with 12 bases between. The germline CDR1 and CDR2 sequences are DFQATT and SNEGSKA (reference sequence). CDR3 residues: CSARDLLRSSYEQYF. The CDR3 nucleotides are TGCAGTGCTAGAGATCTGTTGAGGAGCTCCTACGAGCAGTACTTC.

This clonotype was seen only a few times. The chain combines TRBV12-3 or TRBV12-4 with TRBJ2-1; TRBD1 matches at 7 bases. J was trimmed by 15 bases and V by 3 bases; bases with no gene match: 5. The CDR3 has 11 residues. CDR3 loop: CASSLVTGLFF. In DNA form, the CDR3 reads TGTGCCAGCAGTTTGGTGACAGGGCTGTTCTTC.

This clonotype came up a few times. V and J are TRBV20-1 and TRBJ2-1; no firm D call. The CDR3 spans 11 residues. The ends were cut back, 1 base at V and 2 bases at J, with 0 bases in the middle. Germline-derived CDR1 and CDR2 are DFQATT and SNEGSKA (reference sequence). CDR3 bases: TGCAGTGCTAGAGCCTACAATGAGCAGTTCTTC. This translates into CSARAYNEQFF.

The chain employs TRBV27 and TRBJ1-5; TRBD1 might be the D (5 bases). This CDR3 contains 14 residues. Germline loops: CDR1 MNHEY, CDR2 SMNVEV (reference sequence). V dropped 5 bases and J dropped 3 bases, with 11 bases sitting between them. CDR3 in DNA: TGTGCCAGCAGTCCGACAGATAACAATCAGCCCCAGCATTTT. It codes for CASSPTDNNQPQHF.

This clonotype was picked up many times. The CDR3 DNA sequence: TGTGCCATCAGGGGCCCATATAAGGCCCTGCCGAGCACAGATACGCAGTATTTT. Encoded protein: CAIRGPYKALPSTDTQYF. The rearrangement links TRBV10-3 to TRBJ2-3; D is ambiguous. The CDR3 has 18 amino acids. Germline CDR1 and CDR2: ENHRY and SYGVKD. Trimming shortened V by 6 bases and J by 0 bases, and 22 bases separated the two germline ends.

This clonotype was observed a few times. The chain employs TRBV29-1 and TRBJ2-1; D is unresolved. V was clipped by 4 bases and J by 0 bases, with 7 bases between them. This CDR3 is built from 13 residues. CDR1 and CDR2 (germline): SQVTM, ANQGSEA. CDR3 protein: CSVVVPSYNEQFF. The CDR3 DNA sequence: TGCAGCGTTGTTGTCCCCTCCTACAATGAGCAGTTCTTC.

This clonotype was observed at least ten times. The rearrangement joins TRBV20-1 to TRBJ2-7, with 11 bases that match TRBD2. J was trimmed by 4 bases and V by 0 bases; bases with no gene match: 5. The V gene's germline CDR1 is DFQATT and CDR2 SNEGSKA (reference sequence). This CDR3 spans 15 amino acids. The CDR3 DNA reads as TGCAGTGCTAGAGAACTAGCGGGAGTTTTATACGAGCAGTACTTC. This gives the protein CSARELAGVLYEQYF.

The V call is TRBV7-6, the J call TRBJ2-5, with 7 bases fitting TRBD1. V lost 4 bases to trimming and J lost 5 bases; unmatched junction nucleotides: 13. CDR3 length: 16 residues. Germline V gene data show CDR1 as SGHVS and CDR2 as FNYEAQ. DNA of the CDR3: TGTGCCAGCAGCTACCCGACAGGGACCGTTGAGGAGACCCAGTACTTC. It is translated as CASSYPTGTVEETQYF.

V and J are TRBV7-9 and TRBJ2-7; 13 nucleotides agree with TRBD2. CDR3 length equals 17 residues. V trimming: 5 bases; J trimming: 2 bases; junction bases outside the gene matches: 9. Germline loops: CDR1 SEHNR, CDR2 FQNEAQ (reference sequence). The CDR3: CASSPGPGLAGPYEQYF. The CDR3, as DNA: TGTGCCAGCAGCCCCGGGCCGGGACTAGCGGGGCCCTACGAGCAGTACTTC.

This clonotype was recorded at least ten times. V usage is TRBV12-3 or TRBV12-4 and J usage is TRBJ2-7; D perhaps matches TRBD1 (7 bases). Trimming left V 3 bases short and J 5 bases short, with 14 bases between. The length of the CDR3 is 14 residues. DNA of the CDR3: TGTGCCAGCAGTTTGGGGCAGGGGGGCGACGAGCAGTACTTC. Its protein product is CASSLGQGGDEQYF.

The genes are TRBV27 and TRBJ2-1, with 11 bases matching TRBD2. There are 16 residues in the CDR3. The trim removed 4 bases at V and 4 bases at J, leaving 6 bases unmatched. CDR1 is MNHEY and CDR2 is SMNVEV in the germline V gene (reference sequence). CDR3 in amino acids: CASSSLLAGVYNEQFF. CDR3 in DNA: TGTGCCAGCAGTTCGCTACTAGCGGGGGTGTACAATGAGCAGTTCTTC.

A few counts support this clonotype. J is TRBJ2-5 and V is TRBV3-1; weak D call: TRBD2 (6 bases). The ends were cut back, 4 bases at V and 4 bases at J, with 13 bases in the middle. Germline V gene data show CDR1 as LGHDT and CDR2 as YNNKEL (reference sequence). The CDR3 covers 14 residues. The CDR3 spells CASSPWDLGETQYF. In DNA form, the CDR3 reads TGTGCCAGCAGCCCCTGGGACTTAGGAGAGACCCAGTACTTC.